The 15 T cell receptor beta chains given below trace back to one sample, sequenced in a study of B cell selection in AIRE deficiency. Sorted regulatory T cells were CD4-positive, CD25-high and CD127-low or negative. The data were produced by immunoSEQ multiplex PCR, yet TCRdb's version contains in-frame clones alone and is incomplete. The table lists tens of thousands of clones, 80% to 95% of them singletons. Sequenced sample: CD4+CD25+ Tregs sorted from PBMCs. All receptors derive from a human donor in good health.

This clone has only a few counts. V is TRBV7-9 and J is TRBJ2-3; 8 bases align to TRBD1. The junction had 9 bases not matched to a gene; V was cut back by 5 bases and J by 2 bases. The CDR3 is 16 amino acids. CDR1 SEHNR and CDR2 FQNEAQ come from the germline V gene (reference sequence). The CDR3 DNA sequence: TGTGCCAGCAGCAGAGGACAGGGAGGTTACACAGATACGCAGTATTTT. Translating gives CASSRGQGGYTDTQYF.

The chain uses TRBV6-6 and TRBJ1-2, with 7 bases aligning to TRBD1. The V segment lost 4 bases and the J segment 5 bases; nucleotides outside the gene matches: 13. CDR1 and CDR2 (germline): MNHNY, SVGAGI (reference sequence). The CDR3 loop spans 16 amino acids. CDR3 nucleotides: TGTGCCAGCAGTTCATGGGACAGTAAATCCTCTTATGGCTACACCTTC. Protein: CASSSWDSKSSYGYTF.

Only one count was recorded for this clone. The V call is TRBV7-2, the J call TRBJ1-2; 9 bases match TRBD1. This CDR3 is 15 amino acids long. J lost 3 bases, V lost 3 bases, and 5 bases had no gene match. CDR1 is SGHTA and CDR2 is FQGNSA in the germline V gene. The CDR3 region has the DNA TGTGCCAGCAGCTTCACAGGGGGCCTGGACTATGGCTACACCTTC. Its protein product is CASSFTGGLDYGYTF.

V and J are TRBV18 and TRBJ1-1; D uncertain. Germline V CDR1 and CDR2: KGHSH, LQKENI. The CDR3 consists of 14 residues. Trimming removed 3 bases at V and 0 bases at J, with 8 bases between. The CDR3 DNA reads TGTGCCAGCTCACCTGGACGGCTGAACACTGAAGCTTTCTTT. This codes for CASSPGRLNTEAFF.

The chain joins TRBV7-2 to TRBJ2-7; 7 bases match TRBD1. The germline gives CDR1 SGHTA, CDR2 FQGNSA. J gave up 0 bases and V 5 bases, and 7 bases lay outside the gene matches. The CDR3 consists of 15 residues. The CDR3 DNA follows: TGTGCCAGCAGCATAAGGGGGACAGACTCCTACGAGCAGTACTTC. It codes for CASSIRGTDSYEQYF.

The V call is TRBV10-3, the J call TRBJ2-1; 14 bases match TRBD2. This CDR3 region has 18 residues. V lost 6 bases and J lost 0; bases outside the gene matches: 7. Germline V gives CDR1 ENHRY, CDR2 SYGVKD. CDR3 in DNA: TGTGCCATCAGGCCGGGACTAGCGGGGGTTAGCTCCTACAATGAGCAGTTCTTC. Translation: CAIRPGLAGVSSYNEQFF.

The rearrangement uses TRBV2 and TRBJ2-1; TRBD2 is a possible D gene (5 bases). Germline V gene data show CDR1 as SNHLY and CDR2 as FYNNEI. V gave up 2 bases and J gave up 8 bases, with 13 bases separating them. The CDR3 consists of 14 residues. DNA of the CDR3: TGTGCCAGCAGTGAATTGGCTAGCTTGGATGAGCAGTTCTTC. Its protein product is CASSELASLDEQFF.

V and J are TRBV10-3 and TRBJ1-2, with a weak D call TRBD1 (5 bases). The CDR3 spans 14 residues. Germline V gene sequence: CDR1 ENHRY, CDR2 SYGVKD. V was pared by 8 bases and J by 0 bases, with 13 bases between. CDR3 coding DNA: TGTGCCATCGGGCCGGGGGAAACTAACTATGGCTACACCTTC. Residues: CAIGPGETNYGYTF.

The chain employs TRBV2 and TRBJ1-2, with D tentatively TRBD1 (6 bases). The CDR3 contains 16 residues. Germline V CDR1 and CDR2: SNHLY, FYNNEI. Trimming cost V 11 bases and J 4 bases, with 26 bases left between them. CDR3 loop: CAGRGTPAMGPYGYTF. The CDR3 coding sequence is TGTGCCGGACGGGGGACACCAGCTATGGGACCCTATGGCTACACCTTC.

This chain uses TRBV5-1 with TRBJ2-5; possibly TRBD1 for D (5 bases). This CDR3 has 13 amino acids. Germline V gives CDR1 SGHRS, CDR2 YFSETQ. Deletions cut 0 bases from V and 2 bases from J, with 5 bases between. The DNA of the CDR3 is TGCGCCAGCAGCTTGGACAGGCAAGAGACCCAGTACTTC. Protein sequence: CASSLDRQETQYF. The whole variable domain, filled in from reference TRBV5-1 and TRBJ2-5, reads KAGVTQTPRYLIKTRGQQVTLSCSPISGHRSVSWYQQTPGQGLQFLFEYFSETQRNKGNFPGRFSGRQFSNSRSEMNVSTLELGDSALYLCASSLDRQETQYFGPGTRLLVL.

The chain is built from TRBV15 and TRBJ1-1; TRBD1 matches 10 bases. The CDR3 has 21 amino acids. Germline assignment: CDR1 LNHNV and CDR2 YYDKDF (reference sequence). V lost 0 bases to trimming and J lost 6 bases; unmatched junction nucleotides: 22. The DNA of the CDR3 is TGTGCCACCAGCAGAGATTTGCACCAAGTATTACCGGGACAGGGGAGCCCTGAAGCTTTCTTT. Protein sequence: CATSRDLHQVLPGQGSPEAFF.

The chain links TRBV5-1 to TRBJ2-2, with 9 positions matching TRBD2. After removal of 4 bases from V and 5 bases from J, the junction contained 12 bases not matched to a gene. CDR3 length: 17 amino acids. Germline CDR1 SGHRS, CDR2 YFSETQ. The CDR3 sequence: CASSRSSAGGGTGELFF. DNA of the CDR3: TGCGCCAGCAGCCGATCGTCAGCGGGAGGAGGGACCGGGGAGCTGTTTTTT. Full variable domain (rest looked up from reference TRBV5-1 and TRBJ2-2): KAGVTQTPRYLIKTRGQQVTLSCSPISGHRSVSWYQQTPGQGLQFLFEYFSETQRNKGNFPGRFSGRQFSNSRSEMNVSTLELGDSALYLCASSRSSAGGGTGELFFGEGSRLTVL.

This clone was seen more than once but under ten times. This sequence joins TRBV5-1 and TRBJ2-5; TRBD2 is a possible D gene (7 bases). V lost 0 bases, J lost 1 base, and 13 bases lay in between. The germline V gene encodes CDR1 SGHRS and CDR2 YFSETQ. The CDR3 extends over 16 amino acids. This CDR3 reads CASSLGGAGAQETQYF. The CDR3 DNA reads as TGCGCCAGCAGCTTGGGGGGGGCGGGAGCCCAAGAGACCCAGTACTTC.

The chain has TRBV10-3 and TRBJ2-2; 7 bases map to TRBD2. Per germline, CDR1 ENHRY and CDR2 SYGVKD. Trimming cost V 0 bases and J 6 bases; bases outside gene matches: 13. The CDR3 contains 18 residues. The CDR3 is CAISESIGGTDNAGELFF. The CDR3 DNA reads TGTGCCATCAGTGAGTCTATCGGGGGGACGGATAACGCCGGGGAGCTGTTTTTT.

The chain couples TRBV29-1 to TRBJ2-6; D unresolved. This CDR3 spans 16 amino acids. Trimming shortened V by 0 bases and J by 0 bases, and 9 bases separated the two germline ends. Per the germline V gene, CDR1 is SQVTM and CDR2 is ANQGSEA. In DNA, the CDR3 is TGCAGCGTTGAAGAGTCGCTAGGCTCTGGGGCCAACGTCCTGACTTTC. Translating it yields CSVEESLGSGANVLTF.